The clone carrying this TCR beta chain has a handful of counts. Its specificity is unknown. Healthy Caucasians, and only they, were the donors. Germline values: CDR1 SGHTA, CDR2 FQGNSA. CDR3 size: 15 residues. V shed 5 bases and J shed 7 bases, with 15 bases lying between them. This record comes from a study of identical twins. General observations from the study: In drawing conclusions, the study used cross-sectional statistical analysis and did not follow the same donors.

TCRdb recomputed calls from the 5' RACE reads with MiXCR, one row per CDR3 protein. This table holds 450,000 to 650,000 distinct CDR3 sequences, approximately 9.6% found once. These data also featured in a second study, about yellow fever vaccine responses in identical twins.

This chain uses TRBV7-2 with TRBJ1-6; a possible D gene is TRBD1 (5 bases). The TCR originated in a woman under 30 in good health. Sequenced material: PBMCs. The CDR3 reads CASSQEGRQNSPLHF. CDR3 nucleotide sequence: TGTGCCAGCAGCCAGGAGGGACGTCAGAATTCACCCCTCCACTTT. Looking up the rest from reference TRBV7-2 and TRBJ1-6 gives the full variable domain: GAGVSQSPSNKVTEKGKDVELRCDPISGHTALYWYRQSLGQGLEFLIYFQGNSAPDKSGLPSDRFSAERTGGSVSTLTIQRTQQEDSAVYLCASSQEGRQNSPLHFGNGTRLTVT.